These 18 T cell receptor beta chains were all obtained from the same sample, sequenced in a study of T cell changes during pregnancy in multiple sclerosis. The assay was immunoSEQ multiplex PCR, and TCRdb's table has in-frame clones only and misses some. This sample has tens of thousands of clones, with over 90% found just once. The sample consisted of CD4+ T cells from peripheral blood mononuclear cells, taken after pregnancy. Receptor source: a female donor in good health, enrolled as a control in a pregnancy study.

This chain connects TRBV6-1 to TRBJ2-7; possible D gene TRBD2, 5 bases. With 6 bases removed from V and 2 bases from J, the gap between germline ends came to 14 bases. CDR3 length equals 14 residues. Germline V gene lookup returns CDR1 MNHNS and CDR2 SASEGT. CDR3: CASRVSLAAYEQYF. The CDR3 nucleotides are TGTGCCAGCAGGGTTTCCCTAGCAGCCTACGAGCAGTACTTC.

The chain employs TRBV19 and TRBJ2-5, with D uncertain. CDR1 LNHDA and CDR2 SQIVND come from the germline V gene (reference sequence). The V and J ends lost 2 bases and 5 bases respectively, with 9 bases between them. The CDR3 length is 13 residues. DNA of the CDR3: TGTGCCAGTAGTATAACTCCGCGGGAGACCCAGTACTTC. Protein product: CASSITPRETQYF.

The J gene is TRBJ2-7, the V gene TRBV5-1; D might be TRBD1 (6 bases). There are 12 residues in the CDR3. The V end lost 4 bases, the J end lost 3 bases, and 8 bases lay between the germline ends. The germline CDR1 and CDR2 sequences are SGHRS and YFSETQ. CDR3 region: CASSARGYEQYF. CDR3 sequence (DNA): TGCGCCAGCAGCGCCAGGGGCTACGAGCAGTACTTC.

This sequence joins TRBV7-8 and TRBJ2-3, with TRBD1 identical over 8 bases. This CDR3 contains 13 residues. CDR1 and CDR2 from the germline V gene are SGHVS and FQNEAQ. The V gene end was trimmed by 5 bases and the J gene end by 6 bases; junction bases not matched to a gene: 4. Here the CDR3 reads CASSRDRGDTQYF. As DNA, the CDR3 is TGTGCCAGCAGCCGAGACAGGGGTGATACGCAGTATTTT.

The chain combines TRBV27 with TRBJ1-5; D gene uncertain. Trimming pared 4 bases from V and 1 base from J, leaving 8 bases between. This CDR3 has 14 amino acids. CDR1 and CDR2 (germline): MNHEY, SMNVEV (reference sequence). CDR3 residues: CASSSGGSNQPQHF. CDR3 nucleotide sequence: TGTGCCAGCAGTTCAGGCGGGAGCAATCAGCCCCAGCATTTT.

The V gene is TRBV29-1, the J gene TRBJ1-2, with no clear D. CDR3 length equals 12 residues. From germline, CDR1 is SQVTM and CDR2 ANQGSEA. The DNA for the CDR3 is TGCACCGTCACCCCTTCGACTTATGGCTACACCTTC. This encodes CTVTPSTYGYTF.

This chain joins TRBV2 and TRBJ2-1, with 7 bases lining up with TRBD1. Unmatched junction bases numbered 5, after V lost 5 bases and J lost 1 base. The germline gives CDR1 SNHLY, CDR2 FYNNEI. The CDR3 has 15 amino acids. CDR3 nucleotide sequence: TGTGCCAGCAGTTTAGACAGGGCGTCCTACAATGAGCAGTTCTTC. Its translation is CASSLDRASYNEQFF.

The chain links TRBV6-5 to TRBJ1-6, with D hard to call. Germline CDR1 reads MNHEY; CDR2 reads SVGAGI. The V gene lost 6 bases and the J gene lost 10 bases, with 19 bases spanning the gap. There are 15 residues in the CDR3. The CDR3 region is CASRTYAGKKSPLHF. Written as DNA, the CDR3 is TGTGCCAGCAGAACTTACGCGGGGAAGAAATCACCCCTCCACTTT.

This clone was observed a handful of times. The chain employs TRBV28 and TRBJ2-7, with D hard to call. The CDR3 consists of 13 residues. Germline-derived CDR1 and CDR2 are MDHEN and SYDVKM. V shed 7 bases and J shed 0 bases, with 10 bases lying between them. CDR3 in amino acids: CASIRGVSYEQYF. The CDR3 bases are TGTGCCAGCATTCGAGGCGTCTCCTACGAGCAGTACTTC. Using reference TRBV28 and TRBJ2-7 for the parts outside the CDR3, the full variable domain is DVKVTQSSRYLVKRTGEKVFLECVQDMDHENMFWYRQDPGLGLRLIYFSYDVKMKEKGDIPEGYSVSREKKERFSLILESASTNQTSMYLCASIRGVSYEQYFGPGTRLTVT.

V gene TRBV2 combines with J gene TRBJ2-7; 10 nucleotides line up with TRBD2. The CDR3 has 14 residues. The junction had 5 bases not matched to a gene; V was cut back by 6 bases and J by 3 bases. CDR1 is SNHLY, CDR2 FYNNEI, per germline. The CDR3 region has the DNA TGTGCCAGCAGGCAGCGGGAGGGCCGCTACGAGCAGTACTTC. It encodes CASRQREGRYEQYF.

V and J are TRBV5-1 and TRBJ2-2; TRBD1 matches at 7 bases. The length of the CDR3 is 16 residues. Per the germline V gene, CDR1 is SGHRS and CDR2 is YFSETQ. Germline trimming cut 0 bases from V and 4 bases from J; bases unmatched to any gene: 6. The CDR3 DNA follows: TGCGCCAGCAGCTTGGTAGGGGGCTCGGGCACCGGGGAGCTGTTTTTT. Encoded protein: CASSLVGGSGTGELFF.

The J gene is TRBJ2-7, the V gene TRBV5-6; 13 nucleotides align to TRBD2. The germline V gene has CDR1 SGHDT and CDR2 YYEEEE. J lost 6 bases, V lost 5 bases, and 8 bases had no gene match. The CDR3 is 15 amino acids. Here the CDR3 reads CASRMGLAGLTEQYF. In DNA, the CDR3 is TGTGCCAGCAGAATGGGACTAGCGGGGCTCACCGAGCAGTACTTC.

V usage is TRBV28 and J usage is TRBJ1-2, with a tentative D call TRBD1 (5 bases). V was shortened by 3 bases and J by 0 bases, with 14 bases between the two germline ends. CDR1 MDHEN and CDR2 SYDVKM come from the germline V gene. The CDR3 consists of 16 residues. The DNA of the CDR3 is TGTGCCAGCAGTTTCCTCCGACAGAACCCTAACTATGGCTACACCTTC. Translation gives CASSFLRQNPNYGYTF.

This chain links TRBV5-4 with TRBJ2-1, with D possibly being TRBD2 (6 bases). Germline CDR1 reads SGHNT; CDR2 reads YYREEE (reference sequence). The V gene lost 1 base and the J gene lost 8 bases, with 10 bases spanning the gap. This CDR3 region has 13 residues. CDR3 nucleotides: TGTGCCAGCAGCTTGATGGCTAGCGATGAGCAGTTCTTC. Translation gives CASSLMASDEQFF.

The rearrangement links TRBV11-3 to TRBJ2-7, with 8 bases aligning to TRBD1. The V gene's germline CDR1 is SGHNT and CDR2 YENEEA. The ends lost 3 bases at V and 2 bases at J; junction bases unmatched: 9. This CDR3 contains 16 residues. The CDR3 sequence is CASSFGFGDRTYEQYF. The CDR3 DNA sequence: TGTGCCAGCAGCTTTGGTTTTGGGGACAGGACCTACGAGCAGTACTTC. Filled out from reference TRBV11-3 and TRBJ2-7, the complete variable domain reads EAGVVQSPRYKIIEKKQPVAFWCNPISGHNTLYWYLQNLGQGPELLIRYENEEAVDDSQLPKDRFSAERLKGVDSTLKIQPAELGDSAVYLCASSFGFGDRTYEQYFGPGTRLTVT.

This sequence joins TRBV28 and TRBJ2-1; 7 nucleotides agree with TRBD2. Germline loops: CDR1 MDHEN, CDR2 SYDVKM. J was trimmed by 1 base and V by 9 bases; bases with no gene match: 6. This CDR3 spans 14 amino acids. In DNA, the CDR3 is TGTGCCAGTCTAGCGGACCAATCCTACAATGAGCAGTTCTTC. Protein sequence: CASLADQSYNEQFF.

J is TRBJ2-3 and V is TRBV9; the match to TRBD2 covers 10 bases. This CDR3 is built from 15 residues. The ends lost 2 bases at V and 3 bases at J; junction bases unmatched: 3. CDR1 SGDLS and CDR2 YYNGEE come from the germline V gene. The CDR3 sequence is CASSVQLAGTDTQYF. The CDR3 coding sequence is TGTGCCAGCAGCGTGCAACTAGCGGGGACAGATACGCAGTATTTT.

The rearrangement uses TRBV7-9 and TRBJ2-3; 13 nucleotides agree with TRBD2. The CDR3 totals 16 residues. The germline V gene has CDR1 SEHNR and CDR2 FQNEAQ (reference sequence). V gave up 4 bases and J gave up 5 bases; unmatched junction bases: 6. The CDR3 spells CASSSGTSGVGDTQYF. CDR3 DNA sequence: TGTGCCAGCAGCTCCGGGACTAGCGGGGTAGGAGATACGCAGTATTTT.